Included here is one TCR beta chain sequence, with context. Antigen specificity is unknown. The source of the sample is a study of T-cell memory formation after mild COVID-19. Trimming stripped 3 bases from V and 9 bases from J, with 12 bases between. This CDR3 is built from 13 residues. Germline V gene data show CDR1 as KGHSH and CDR2 as LQKENI. Using its own MiXCR run on the 5' RACE reads, TCRdb lists one record per CDR3 protein. The sample yields hundreds of thousands of distinct CDR3 sequences, about 20% seen once. Regarding the study as a whole: Day 37-peaking second-wave clones had unconfirmed SARS-CoV-2 specificity.

The receptor's source is an adult woman who had mild COVID-19 (a few samples of this study predate the infection). Cell type and time point are not known. V usage is TRBV18 and J usage is TRBJ2-1, with D tentatively TRBD2 (5 bases). The sample taken for sequencing was PBMCs or a T cell subset sorted from them (not recorded which). The CDR3 DNA sequence: TGTGCCAGCTCACCTGGACTTTCTGGTGAGCAGTTCTTC. It yields the protein CASSPGLSGEQFF.